The rows below give T cell receptor beta chains drawn from one sample of a study of cytomegalovirus exposure and HLA in healthy donors. The repertoire was sequenced with immunoSEQ multiplex PCR; TCRdb's copy has only in-frame clones and lacks some. The sample gives over 150,000 clones, 65% to 90% of which show up once; around 10% is in the top ten. Input material: PBMCs. Every receptor here comes from a man over 45 in good health and CMV-seropositive. CDR3s include the opening cysteine and the closing phenylalanine or tryptophan. A D gene is named only where the DNA matches it firmly. A row's size may be missing; if present it is once, few, many or a size class.

clone size | J gene | V gene | D gene | CDR3 protein | CDR3 DNA
. | TRBJ2-7 | TRBV7-9 | . | CASSFPRGGDATYEQYF | TGTGCCAGCAGCTTCCCCCGAGGAGGGGACGCAACCTACGAGCAGTACTTC
. | TRBJ2-3 | TRBV15 | . | CATSRDTRSTDTQYF | TGTGCCACCAGCAGAGATACGCGGAGCACAGATACGCAGTATTTT
. | TRBJ2-7 | TRBV9 | TRBD2 | CASSVGTGGISYEQYF | TGTGCCAGCAGCGTAGGGACGGGGGGGATCTCCTACGAGCAGTACTTC
. | TRBJ2-7 | TRBV20-1 | . | CSGGGGDEQYF | TGCAGTGGCGGCGGGGGCGACGAGCAGTACTTC
. | TRBJ2-1 | TRBV7-7 | TRBD2 | CASSLAGRTNEQFF | TGTGCTAGCAGCTTAGCGGGTCGGACAAATGAGCAGTTCTTC
. | TRBJ1-2 | TRBV4-1 | . | CASSQDRRGPNYGYTF | TGCGCCAGCAGCCAAGATCGGCGGGGGCCGAACTATGGCTACACCTTC
. | TRBJ2-4 | TRBV4-3 | . | CASSQDLPQENIQYF | TGCGCCAGCAGCCAAGATCTCCCCCAGGAAAACATTCAGTACTTC
. | TRBJ1-2 | TRBV2 | . | CASSEASGYTF | TGTGCCAGCAGTGAAGCGAGTGGCTACACCTTC
few | TRBJ1-4 | TRBV6-1 | . | CASSEDELATNEKLFF | TGTGCCAGCAGTGAAGACGAGCTTGCAACTAATGAAAAACTGTTTTTT
. | TRBJ1-2 | TRBV7-3 | . | CASSPEGGRGYGYTF | TGTGCCAGCAGCCCCGAGGGGGGGCGAGGATATGGCTACACCTTC
. | TRBJ2-2 | TRBV6-4 | . | CASSEFGTGELFF | TGTGCCAGCAGTGAATTCGGGACCGGGGAGCTGTTTTTT
. | TRBJ1-4 | TRBV7-2 | TRBD1 | CASSLGWGTGGGLNEKLFF | TGTGCCAGCAGCCTAGGGTGGGGTACAGGGGGTGGGCTTAATGAAAAACTGTTTTTT
. | TRBJ2-7 | TRBV19 | TRBD1 | CASTGTGDSYEQYF | TGTGCCAGCACCGGGACAGGGGATTCCTACGAGCAGTACTTC
. | TRBJ1-1 | TRBV29-1 | . | CSVAVVNTEAFF | TGCAGCGTTGCGGTCGTCAACACTGAAGCTTTCTTT
. | TRBJ2-3 | TRBV5-1 | TRBD2 | CASSLRASGGTSTDTQYF | TGCGCCAGCAGCTTGAGGGCTAGCGGGGGGACTAGCACAGATACGCAGTATTTT
. | TRBJ1-2 | TRBV19 | . | CASSISDYGYTF | TGTGCCAGTAGTATCTCGGACTATGGCTACACCTTC
. | TRBJ2-2 | TRBV19 | TRBD1 | CASEGQGAPGELFF | TGTGCCAGCGAGGGGCAGGGGGCTCCCGGGGAGCTGTTTTTT
. | TRBJ1-5 | TRBV6-5 | TRBD1 | CASSRGQGGSPQHF | TGTGCCAGCAGCCGCGGACAGGGGGGATCGCCCCAGCATTTT
. | TRBJ2-7 | TRBV19 | . | CATGDAEQYF | TGTGCCACGGGGGATGCCGAGCAGTACTTC
. | TRBJ1-2 | TRBV6-6 | . | CASSYSEQGVGYGYTF | TGTGCCAGCAGTTACTCAGAACAGGGTGTTGGCTATGGCTACACCTTC
once | TRBJ1-4 | TRBV19 | . | CASSFGGTNEKLFF | TGTGCCAGTAGTTTCGGGGGGACTAATGAAAAACTGTTTTTT
. | TRBJ1-2 | TRBV6-4 | . | CAEQWGSFGGYTF | TGTGCCGAGCAGTGGGGCAGTTTTGGTGGCTACACCTTC
. | TRBJ1-5 | TRBV19 | . | CASTLGRGHSNQPQHF | TGTGCCAGTACCCTAGGACGAGGGCATAGCAATCAGCCCCAGCATTTT
. | TRBJ2-7 | TRBV7-9 | . | CASSPNAGFFLPYEQYF | TGTGCCAGCAGCCCGAACGCAGGCTTCTTTTTACCTTACGAGCAGTACTTC
. | TRBJ2-7 | TRBV28 | TRBD1 | CASSITGVAYEQYF | TGTGCCAGCAGCATTACAGGGGTGGCCTACGAGCAGTACTTC